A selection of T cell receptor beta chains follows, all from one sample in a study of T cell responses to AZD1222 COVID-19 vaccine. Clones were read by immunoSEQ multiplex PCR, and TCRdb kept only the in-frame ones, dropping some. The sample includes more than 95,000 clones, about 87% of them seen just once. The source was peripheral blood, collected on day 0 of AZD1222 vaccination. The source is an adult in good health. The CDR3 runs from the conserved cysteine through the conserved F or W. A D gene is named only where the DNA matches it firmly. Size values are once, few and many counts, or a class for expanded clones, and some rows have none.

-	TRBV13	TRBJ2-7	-	CASSGTGRGEQYF	TGTGCCAGCAGCGGAACAGGCCGTGGCGAGCAGTACTTC
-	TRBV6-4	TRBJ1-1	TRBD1	CASSDSGQGATCTEAFF	TGTGCCAGCAGTGACTCTGGTCAGGGGGCCACTTGCACTGAAGCTTTCTTT
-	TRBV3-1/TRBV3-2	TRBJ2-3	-	CASSLRGGTDTQYF	TGTGCCAGCAGCCTGAGAGGGGGCACAGATACGCAGTATTTT
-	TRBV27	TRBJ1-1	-	CASVRAGYTEAFF	TGTGCCAGCGTCAGGGCTGGGTACACTGAAGCTTTCTTT
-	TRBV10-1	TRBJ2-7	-	CASNPPPSTGHYEQYF	TGCGCCAGCAACCCCCCGCCATCAACAGGACACTACGAGCAGTACTTC
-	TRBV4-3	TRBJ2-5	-	CASSPRQEVGTQYF	TGCGCCAGCAGCCCCAGACAGGAGGTGGGGACCCAGTACTTC
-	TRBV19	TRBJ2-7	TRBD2	CASSVGEGYEQYF	TGTGCCAGTAGTGTCGGGGAGGGATACGAGCAGTACTTC
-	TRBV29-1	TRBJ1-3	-	CSVNDGTPATIYF	TGCAGCGTTAATGATGGGACGCCGGCCACCATATATTTT
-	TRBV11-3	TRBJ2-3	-	CASSRSTDTQYF	TGTGCCAGCAGTCGGAGCACAGATACGCAGTATTTT
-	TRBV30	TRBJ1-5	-	CAWSPAGVSSNQPQHF	TGTGCCTGGAGTCCCGCTGGGGTATCGAGCAATCAGCCCCAGCATTTT
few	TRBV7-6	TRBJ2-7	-	CASSLAGGRGNEQYF	TGTGCCAGCAGCCTCGCCGGCGGGCGCGGTAACGAGCAGTACTTC
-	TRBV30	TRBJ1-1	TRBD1	CAWSRQGGTEAFF	TGTGCCTGGAGTAGACAGGGTGGCACTGAAGCTTTCTTT
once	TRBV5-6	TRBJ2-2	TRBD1	CASSLEVRGRSTGELFF	TGTGCCAGCAGCTTGGAGGTCAGGGGGCGCAGCACCGGGGAGCTGTTTTTT
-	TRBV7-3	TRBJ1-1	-	CASSFGLNTEAFF	TGTGCCAGCAGCTTCGGTCTGAACACTGAAGCTTTCTTT
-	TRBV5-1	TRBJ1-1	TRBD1	CASSPFVGGTGNTEAFF	TGCGCCAGCAGCCCCTTCGTGGGGGGGACAGGGAACACTGAAGCTTTCTTT
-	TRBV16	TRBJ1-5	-	CASSHTLRGLSNQPQHF	TGTGCCAGCAGCCATACCTTGCGGGGGTTGAGCAATCAGCCCCAGCATTTT
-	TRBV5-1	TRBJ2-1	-	CASSLSYNEQFF	TGCGCCAGCAGCTTGAGCTACAATGAGCAGTTCTTC
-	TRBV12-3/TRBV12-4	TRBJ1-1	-	CASSSSVGIRAFF	-
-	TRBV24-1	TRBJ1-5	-	CATSGLPGHQPQHF	TGTGCCACCAGTGGGCTCCCGGGGCATCAGCCCCAGCATTTT
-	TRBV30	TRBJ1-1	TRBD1	CAWSHKGAGDTEAFF	TGTGCCTGGAGCCATAAGGGGGCAGGGGACACTGAAGCTTTCTTT
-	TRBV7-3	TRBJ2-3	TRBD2	CASSSPTSGGADTQYF	TGTGCCAGCAGCTCCCCGACTAGCGGGGGGGCAGATACGCAGTATTTT
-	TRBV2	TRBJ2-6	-	CASSGFPGANVLTF	TGTGCCAGCAGTGGTTTCCCTGGGGCCAACGTCCTGACTTTC
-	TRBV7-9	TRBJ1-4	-	CASSSTLVGEKLFF	TGTGCCAGCAGCTCGACACTGGTTGGAGAAAAACTGTTTTTT
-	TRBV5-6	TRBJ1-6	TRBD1	CASSRDRGSYSPLHF	TGTGCCAGCAGCCGTGACAGGGGTTCGTACTCACCCCTCCACTTT
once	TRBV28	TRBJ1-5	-	CASGRGNQPQHF	TGTGCCAGCGGACGAGGCAATCAGCCCCAGCATTTT
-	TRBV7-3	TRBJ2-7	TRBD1	CASSQDRAGEQYF	TGTGCCAGCAGCCAGGACAGGGCCGGCGAGCAGTACTTC
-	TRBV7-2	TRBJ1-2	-	CASSSQGPLSYGYTF	TGTGCCAGCAGCTCACAGGGACCCCTCTCCTATGGCTACACCTTC
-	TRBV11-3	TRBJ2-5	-	CATDRGAAGETQYF	TGTGCCACTGACCGGGGGGCCGCAGGGGAGACCCAGTACTTC
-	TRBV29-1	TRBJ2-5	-	CSGGDGWAQYF	TGCAGCGGGGGTGATGGTTGGGCCCAGTACTTC
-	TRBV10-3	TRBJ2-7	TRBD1	CAISAGQGYEQYF	TGTGCCATCAGTGCAGGACAGGGCTACGAGCAGTACTTC
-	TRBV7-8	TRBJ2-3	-	CASSLEGRGADTQYF	TGTGCCAGCAGCTTAGAGGGTAGAGGCGCAGATACGCAGTATTTT
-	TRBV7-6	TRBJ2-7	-	CASKHYEQYF	TGTGCCAGCAAACATTACGAGCAGTACTTC
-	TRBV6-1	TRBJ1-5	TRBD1	CASSEGQGQQPQHF	TGTGCCAGCAGTGAAGGACAGGGACAACAGCCCCAGCATTTT
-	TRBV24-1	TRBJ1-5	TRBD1	CATSEWDRDQPQHF	TGTGCCACCAGTGAGTGGGACAGGGACCAGCCCCAGCATTTT
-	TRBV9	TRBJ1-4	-	CASSGEHRGRRDEKLFF	TGTGCCAGCAGCGGAGAACACCGGGGCCGAAGGGATGAAAAACTGTTTTTT
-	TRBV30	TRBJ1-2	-	CAWGETANYGYTF	TGTGCCTGGGGAGAGACAGCTAACTATGGCTACACCTTC
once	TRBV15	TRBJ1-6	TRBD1	CATSRGQGAATPLHF	TGTGCCACCAGCAGAGGACAGGGGGCGGCGACACCCCTCCACTTT
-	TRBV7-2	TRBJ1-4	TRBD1	CASSLDGWTGNKKLFF	TGTGCCAGCAGCTTAGATGGGTGGACAGGGAACAAAAAACTGTTTTTT
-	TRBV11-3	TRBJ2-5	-	CASSSRGLLGQETQYF	TGTGCCAGCAGCTCTAGGGGACTGTTAGGTCAAGAGACCCAGTACTTC
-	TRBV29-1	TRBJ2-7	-	CSVSWLARPYEQYF	TGCAGCGTTTCTTGGCTAGCCCGGCCCTACGAGCAGTACTTC
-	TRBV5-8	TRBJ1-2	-	CASSSNYREGYTF	TGTGCCAGCAGCTCCAACTACAGGGAAGGCTACACCTTC
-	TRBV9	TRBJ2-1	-	CASKGGPPYNEQFF	TGTGCCAGCAAAGGGGGGCCCCCCTACAATGAGCAGTTCTTC
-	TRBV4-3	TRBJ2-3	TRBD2	CASSPWTSGGTDTQYF	TGCGCCAGCAGCCCCTGGACTAGCGGGGGGACAGATACGCAGTATTTT
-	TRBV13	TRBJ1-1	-	CASIQGYGTEAFF	TGTGCCAGCATCCAGGGGTATGGCACTGAAGCTTTCTTT
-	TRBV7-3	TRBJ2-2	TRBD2	CASSPMASGTGELFF	TGTGCCAGCAGCCCCATGGCTAGCGGCACCGGGGAGCTGTTTTTT
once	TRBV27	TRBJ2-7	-	CAAGPSYEQYF	TGTGCCGCCGGGCCGTCCTACGAGCAGTACTTC
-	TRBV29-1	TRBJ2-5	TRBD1	CSARTGQETQYF	TGCAGCGCCCGGACAGGACAAGAGACCCAGTACTTC
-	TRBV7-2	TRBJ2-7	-	CASSFGGGGYEQYF	TGTGCCAGCAGCTTTGGAGGAGGGGGCTACGAGCAGTACTTC
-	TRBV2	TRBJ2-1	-	CASRETGTSNNEQFF	TGTGCCAGCAGGGAGACCGGGACTTCTAACAATGAGCAGTTCTTC
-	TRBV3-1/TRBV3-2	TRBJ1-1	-	CASSQDAGRSTEAFF	TGTGCCAGCAGCCAAGATGCAGGGAGGAGCACTGAAGCTTTCTTT